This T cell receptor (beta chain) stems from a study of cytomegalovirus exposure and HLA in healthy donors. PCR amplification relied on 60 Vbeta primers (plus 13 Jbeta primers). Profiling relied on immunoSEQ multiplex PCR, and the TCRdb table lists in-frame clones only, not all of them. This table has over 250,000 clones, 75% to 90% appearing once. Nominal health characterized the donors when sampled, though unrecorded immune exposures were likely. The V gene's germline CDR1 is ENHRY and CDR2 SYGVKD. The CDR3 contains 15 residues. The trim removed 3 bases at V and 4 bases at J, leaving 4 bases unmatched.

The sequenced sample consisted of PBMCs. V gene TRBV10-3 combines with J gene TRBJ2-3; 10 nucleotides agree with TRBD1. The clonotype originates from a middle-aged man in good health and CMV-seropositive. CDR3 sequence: CAISEGTGVADTQYF. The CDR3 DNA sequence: TGTGCCATCAGTGAAGGGACAGGGGTTGCAGATACGCAGTATTTT.